A single sample gave rise to the 27 T cell receptor beta chains below, sequenced in a study of blood T cell repertoires in COVID-19. Only in-frame clones appear in the TCRdb table, and some are missing; sequencing was by immunoSEQ multiplex PCR. The sample carries 95,000 to 150,000 clones, about 90% recorded once. The sequenced sample was peripheral blood. These receptors were obtained from an older woman with COVID-19, enrolled during active disease.

The CDR3 here is CASSQVAGVARRGETQYF. DNA of the CDR3: TGTGCCAGCAGCCAAGTCGCGGGGGTAGCGAGGAGGGGAGAGACCCAGTACTTC. V is TRBV4-2 and J is TRBJ2-5; 7 bases are a match to TRBD2. The CDR3 runs 18 residues. The V gene's germline CDR1 is LGHNA and CDR2 YNFKEQ. V lost 1 base, J lost 4 bases, and 15 bases stayed unmatched.

CDR3 loop: CASSLGRGAYNEQFF. The CDR3 region has the DNA TGTGCCAGCAGCTTAGGGCGGGGGGCTTACAATGAGCAGTTCTTC. The V gene is TRBV7-2, the J gene TRBJ2-1; the match to TRBD2 covers 8 bases. Germline loops: CDR1 SGHTA, CDR2 FQGNSA. There are 15 residues in the CDR3. J lost 4 bases, V lost 1 base, and 3 bases had no gene match.

V and J are TRBV7-2 and TRBJ2-3, with TRBD2 matching over 14 bases. V was pared by 4 bases and J by 8 bases, with 5 bases of the junction left unmatched. CDR1 and CDR2 (germline): SGHTA, FQGNSA. This CDR3 is built from 15 residues. CDR3 nucleotide sequence: TGTGCCAGCAGCTCGACTAGCGGGGGGGCCCGTACGCAGTATTTT. Residues: CASSSTSGGARTQYF.

V is TRBV5-5 and J is TRBJ1-2; 8 bases map to TRBD1. Germline trimming cut 4 bases from V and 4 bases from J; bases unmatched to any gene: 3. The CDR3 consists of 13 residues. The germline V gene encodes CDR1 SGHKS and CDR2 YYEKEE (reference sequence). CDR3 residues: CASSDRGVYGYTF. The CDR3 DNA is TGTGCCAGCAGCGACAGGGGAGTCTATGGCTACACCTTC.

The chain is built from TRBV12-3 or TRBV12-4 and TRBJ2-2; D might be TRBD1 (6 bases). This CDR3 is 13 amino acids long. V dropped 2 bases and J dropped 7 bases, with 8 bases sitting between them. The CDR3 region has the DNA TGTGCCAGCAGTTTATCAGGGGTCGGGGAGCTGTTTTTT. This translates into CASSLSGVGELFF.

The chain joins TRBV6-4 to TRBJ2-1; 7 nucleotides align to TRBD1. This CDR3 is 13 amino acids long. With 6 bases clipped from V and 10 bases from J, the junction kept 9 bases outside the gene matches. Germline assignment: CDR1 MRHNA and CDR2 SNTAGT. This CDR3 reads CASSQTGVGEQFF. CDR3 in DNA: TGTGCCAGCAGCCAAACAGGGGTAGGCGAGCAGTTCTTC.

The V and J genes are TRBV7-6 and TRBJ2-1; 10 bases are a match to TRBD2. Trimming removed 6 bases from V and 8 bases from J; junction bases left unmatched: 13. The length of the CDR3 is 16 residues. The germline gives CDR1 SGHVS, CDR2 FNYEAQ. Here the CDR3 reads CASSQAWLAGAYEQFF. CDR3 DNA: TGTGCCAGCAGTCAAGCGTGGCTAGCGGGGGCCTATGAGCAGTTCTTC.

V and J are TRBV5-8 and TRBJ2-7; a possible D gene is TRBD1 (6 bases). This CDR3 has 15 amino acids. The germline V and J ends were trimmed by 2 bases and 3 bases, with 15 bases remaining between them. The V gene's germline CDR1 is SGHTS and CDR2 YDEGEE. This CDR3 reads CASSFGGGPGYEQYF. In nucleotides, the CDR3 is TGTGCCAGCAGCTTTGGTGGGGGCCCCGGCTACGAGCAGTACTTC.

V and J are TRBV6-1 and TRBJ1-4; TRBD1 might be the D (6 bases). The V gene lost 4 bases and the J gene lost 4 bases, with 16 bases spanning the gap. Per germline, CDR1 MNHNS and CDR2 SASEGT. The CDR3 covers 16 residues. CDR3 nucleotides: TGTGCCAGCAGTGTACTATACAGGGTTCATAATGAAAAACTGTTTTTT. This sequence encodes CASSVLYRVHNEKLFF.

The DNA for the CDR3 is TGCGCCAGCAGGCGAGGACAGGGGGACTATGGCTACACCTTC. This translates into CASRRGQGDYGYTF. This chain connects TRBV23-1 to TRBJ1-2, with 10 bases fitting TRBD1. TRBV23-1 is labeled an ORF, and its function is uncertain. V gave up 6 bases and J gave up 3 bases; unmatched junction bases: 4. There are 14 residues in the CDR3.

The V and J genes are TRBV6-5 and TRBJ1-2; D may be TRBD1 (5 bases). In germline, CDR1 is MNHEY, CDR2 SVGAGI. Trimming took off 5 bases at V and 3 bases at J, with 13 bases between the two ends. CDR3 length equals 14 residues. The CDR3 nucleotides are TGTGCCAGCAGTACAGGTCGCTGGGACTATGGCTACACCTTC. Its protein is CASSTGRWDYGYTF.

This clone was picked up a small number of times. The gene calls are TRBV2 and TRBJ1-1; D is uncertain. V shed 4 bases and J shed 6 bases, with 9 bases lying between them. CDR3 length: 12 residues. Germline CDR1 SNHLY, CDR2 FYNNEI. Written as DNA, the CDR3 is TGTGCCAGCAGTGGCGGGGTAGCTGAAGCTTTCTTT. Translated, it gives CASSGGVAEAFF. Supplemented by reference TRBV2 and TRBJ1-1, the full variable domain reads EPEVTQTPSHQVTQMGQEVILRCVPISNHLYFYWYRQILGQKVEFLVSFYNNEISEKSEIFDDQFSVERPDGSNFTLKIRSTKLEDSAMYFCASSGGVAEAFFGQGTRLTVV.

The rearrangement joins TRBV5-6 to TRBJ2-7, with unresolved D. This CDR3 region has 15 residues. The germline V gene encodes CDR1 SGHDT and CDR2 YYEEEE. Deletions cut 2 bases from V and 0 bases from J, with 12 bases between. In DNA, the CDR3 is TGTGCCAGCAGCTTCTTAGCAGAGAGCTCCTACGAGCAGTACTTC. Protein product: CASSFLAESSYEQYF.

DNA for the CDR3: TGTGCCAGCAGCTTAGCGGCGACAGCCTATGGCTACACCTTC. Encoded protein: CASSLAATAYGYTF. This chain links TRBV7-9 with TRBJ1-2, with D possibly being TRBD1 (5 bases). Germline V gene sequence: CDR1 SEHNR, CDR2 FQNEAQ (reference sequence). V was trimmed by 0 bases and J by 4 bases, leaving 9 bases between them. This CDR3 region has 14 residues.

V is TRBV6-5 and J is TRBJ1-2, with D unclear. The CDR3 is 11 residues long. Deletions cut 6 bases from V and 8 bases from J, with 10 bases between. Germline V gene sequence: CDR1 MNHEY, CDR2 SVGAGI. The CDR3: CASRKAGGYTF. DNA for the CDR3: TGTGCCAGCAGGAAGGCGGGGGGCTACACCTTC.

This clone was detected once. The chain uses TRBV7-2 and TRBJ1-2, with D perhaps TRBD1 (5 bases). Between the trimmed V and J ends, which lost 4 bases and 4 bases, there was a span of 13 bases. This CDR3 spans 14 amino acids. CDR1 and CDR2 from the germline V gene are SGHTA and FQGNSA. The CDR3 sequence: CASSSGQGLYGYTF. DNA of the CDR3: TGTGCCAGCAGCTCAGGGCAGGGACTCTATGGCTACACCTTC.

The CDR3 DNA reads TGTGCCAGCAGCTTGGGACTAGCGGGGGGGCCGCTCTACAATGAGCAGTTCTTC. Its protein product is CASSLGLAGGPLYNEQFF. The J gene is TRBJ2-1, the V gene TRBV5-6; 14 bases agree with TRBD2. V was pared by 0 bases and J by 3 bases, with 5 bases of the junction left unmatched. CDR3 size: 18 residues. The germline V gene encodes CDR1 SGHDT and CDR2 YYEEEE.

The chain joins TRBV5-5 to TRBJ2-5; TRBD1 matches 8 bases. V gave up 4 bases and J gave up 4 bases; unmatched junction bases: 9. This CDR3 has 15 residues. Germline loops: CDR1 SGHKS, CDR2 YYEKEE (reference sequence). For the CDR3, the DNA is TGTGCCAGCAGCCACTCGACGACAGGGGTAGAGACCCAGTACTTC. Amino acid sequence: CASSHSTTGVETQYF.

This clone was observed a single time. This sequence joins TRBV7-2 and TRBJ1-1, with D unclear. The length of the CDR3 is 13 residues. Germline CDR1 and CDR2: SGHTA and FQGNSA. Trimming left V 6 bases short and J 1 base short, with 9 bases between. The CDR3 DNA reads as TGTGCCAGCAGTCTTTCGGGGAACACTGAAGCTTTCTTT. This sequence encodes CASSLSGNTEAFF.

The chain recombines TRBV30 with TRBJ1-6, with 10 bases fitting TRBD1. The CDR3 covers 15 residues. V shed 3 bases and J 8 bases; nucleotides not matched to a gene: 7. Germline CDR1 and CDR2: GTSNPN and SVGIG (reference sequence). CDR3 sequence: CAWRGSGTGDSPLHF. The CDR3 nucleotides read TGTGCCTGGAGGGGTTCGGGGACAGGGGATTCACCCCTCCACTTT.

The rearrangement joins TRBV7-2 to TRBJ2-7; 7 nucleotides match TRBD2. With V trimmed by 5 bases and J by 2 bases, 6 bases remained unmatched. This CDR3 contains 14 residues. From germline, CDR1 is SGHTA and CDR2 FQGNSA. The CDR3 reads CASSTSVTTYEQYF. Written as DNA, the CDR3 is TGTGCCAGCAGCACTAGCGTGACGACCTACGAGCAGTACTTC.

The chain links TRBV2 to TRBJ2-7; 8 bases align to TRBD2. CDR3 length: 16 amino acids. V lost 4 bases, J lost 2 bases, and 10 bases stayed unmatched. The V gene's germline CDR1 is SNHLY and CDR2 FYNNEI. CDR3 nucleotide sequence: TGTGCCAGCAGTGGCGGGAAGGGACTAGGGCCCTACGAGCAGTACTTC. Its translation is CASSGGKGLGPYEQYF.

This sequence joins TRBV4-1 and TRBJ1-1, with D possibly being TRBD1 (5 bases). The germline V and J ends were trimmed by 2 bases and 1 base, with 11 bases remaining between them. CDR3 length: 15 residues. Per the germline V gene, CDR1 is MGHRA and CDR2 is YSYEKL. CDR3 in DNA: TGCGCCAGCAGCCAACCCCAGGGAGGGAACACTGAAGCTTTCTTT. Protein sequence: CASSQPQGGNTEAFF.

The V gene is TRBV18, the J gene TRBJ1-5; 7 nucleotides line up with TRBD1. Germline CDR1 reads KGHSH; CDR2 reads LQKENI. The length of the CDR3 is 15 residues. The V segment lost 1 base and the J segment 0 bases; nucleotides outside the gene matches: 0. Here the CDR3 reads CASSPQGASNQPQHF. The CDR3 DNA reads as TGTGCCAGCTCACCACAGGGGGCTAGCAATCAGCCCCAGCATTTT.

V usage is TRBV7-8 and J usage is TRBJ2-5; D is unresolved. The CDR3 spans 12 residues. CDR1 SGHVS and CDR2 FQNEAQ come from the germline V gene. Trimming removed 5 bases from V and 4 bases from J, with 8 bases in between. In DNA form, the CDR3 reads TGTGCCAGCAGCCCGGTTTTAGAGACCCAGTACTTC. Its protein product is CASSPVLETQYF.

This chain connects TRBV6-5 to TRBJ2-7, with a weak D call TRBD1 (6 bases). Germline loops: CDR1 MNHEY, CDR2 SVGAGI. CDR3 length equals 11 residues. Trimming cost V 7 bases and J 6 bases, with 10 bases left between them. The CDR3: CASKQGFEQYF. CDR3 DNA: TGTGCCAGCAAACAGGGCTTCGAGCAGTACTTC.

This rearrangement joins TRBV30 to TRBJ2-1; TRBD2 is a possible D gene (5 bases). Trimming pared 0 bases from V and 9 bases from J, leaving 9 bases between. Germline loops: CDR1 GTSNPN, CDR2 SVGIG (reference sequence). CDR3 length: 12 residues. CDR3 nucleotide sequence: TGTGCCTGGAGTGTAATGGGGAGTGAGCAGTTCTTC. It encodes CAWSVMGSEQFF. The whole variable domain, remainder taken from reference TRBV30 and TRBJ2-1, is SQTIHQWPATLVQPVGSPLSLECTVEGTSNPNLYWYRQAAGRGLQLLFYSVGIGQISSEVPQNLSASRPQDRQFILSSKKLLLSDSGFYLCAWSVMGSEQFFGPGTRLTVL.